This passage covers 27 T cell receptor beta chains from one sample sequenced in a study of blood T cell repertoires in COVID-19. Profiled with immunoSEQ multiplex PCR; TCRdb holds only in-frame clones, not every one. The table records 150,000 to 200,000 clones, 80% to 90% of them present only once. Source material: peripheral blood. The receptors shown here come from a man aged 18 to 35 with active or convalescent COVID-19.

Here the CDR3 DNA reads TGTGCCAGCAGTGACGCGAACGCCGAATACAATGAGCAGTTCTTC. Translation gives CASSDANAEYNEQFF. The genes are TRBV6-4 and TRBJ2-1; D is undetermined. Germline CDR1 MRHNA, CDR2 SNTAGT. The CDR3 contains 15 residues. The ends were cut back, 2 bases at V and 4 bases at J, with 12 bases in the middle.

The chain uses TRBV6-2 or TRBV6-3 and TRBJ2-3, with TRBD1 identical over 7 bases. Germline loops: CDR1 MNHEY, CDR2 SVGEGT. CDR3 size: 15 residues. With 2 bases clipped from V and 5 bases from J, the junction kept 7 bases outside the gene matches. The CDR3 region is CASSYVGSGGDTQYF. The CDR3 DNA follows: TGTGCCAGCAGTTACGTAGGCTCAGGGGGAGATACGCAGTATTTT.

The gene calls are TRBV5-4 and TRBJ2-5; D is unresolved. Trimming took 3 bases from V and 4 from J, leaving 13 bases between them. CDR3 length equals 14 residues. Germline-derived CDR1 and CDR2 are SGHNT and YYREEE (reference sequence). CDR3 sequence: CASSSAGSGETQYF. DNA for the CDR3: TGTGCCAGCAGCTCGGCAGGATCTGGAGAGACCCAGTACTTC.

The genes are TRBV11-2 and TRBJ1-2; weak D call: TRBD1 (6 bases). This CDR3 has 12 residues. The V end lost 4 bases, the J end lost 6 bases, and 9 bases lay between the germline ends. Germline-derived CDR1 and CDR2 are SGHAT and FQNNGV. The CDR3 here is CASSSGVHGYTF. The CDR3 nucleotides are TGTGCCAGCAGCTCAGGGGTTCATGGCTACACCTTC.

This CDR3 is CAIDRDYNSPLHF. Here the CDR3 DNA reads TGTGCCATCGACAGAGACTATAATTCACCCCTCCACTTT. This sequence joins TRBV7-9 and TRBJ1-6, with D possibly being TRBD1 (5 bases). There are 13 residues in the CDR3. V was pared by 10 bases and J by 3 bases, with 10 bases between. Germline assignment: CDR1 SEHNR and CDR2 FQNEAQ (reference sequence).

The chain uses TRBV28 and TRBJ2-3; 11 bases are shared with TRBD2. CDR1 is MDHEN, CDR2 SYDVKM, per germline. With 8 bases clipped from V and 10 bases from J, the junction kept 14 bases outside the gene matches. The CDR3 has 15 amino acids. The chain's CDR3 is CASEVAGGRTLPQYF. For the CDR3, the DNA is TGTGCCAGCGAGGTAGCGGGGGGGCGAACCCTTCCGCAGTATTTT.

This chain uses TRBV11-3 with TRBJ2-5; D may be TRBD1 (5 bases). Germline V gives CDR1 SGHNT, CDR2 YENEEA. The ends were cut back, 5 bases at V and 5 bases at J, with 27 bases in the middle. CDR3 length: 18 amino acids. The CDR3 coding sequence is TGTGCCAGCAGCCCACGTCTGGACGGTGGGGCCCCAGGGGAGACCCAGTACTTC. Translation gives CASSPRLDGGAPGETQYF. The complete variable domain, with remaining parts taken from reference TRBV11-3 and TRBJ2-5, reads EAGVVQSPRYKIIEKKQPVAFWCNPISGHNTLYWYLQNLGQGPELLIRYENEEAVDDSQLPKDRFSAERLKGVDSTLKIQPAELGDSAVYLCASSPRLDGGAPGETQYFGPGTRLLVL.

The rearrangement links TRBV7-9 to TRBJ1-2, with TRBD1 matching 11 bases. The junction had 6 bases not matched to a gene; V was cut back by 5 bases and J by 7 bases. CDR1 is SEHNR, CDR2 FQNEAQ, per germline (reference sequence). The CDR3 runs 14 residues. CDR3 nucleotide sequence: TGTGCCAGCAGCCCGGGACAGGGGGAAGGTGGCTACACCTTC. This translates into CASSPGQGEGGYTF.

In this sample, this clone turned up a few times. J is TRBJ1-5 and V is TRBV19; TRBD1 matches 8 bases. The CDR3 runs to 14 residues. Germline V gives CDR1 LNHDA, CDR2 SQIVND (reference sequence). V lost 7 bases and J lost 5; bases outside the gene matches: 7. Here the CDR3 DNA reads TGTGCCAGTAACCGACAGGGGACCTATCAGCCCCAGCATTTT. Its protein product is CASNRQGTYQPQHF.

This clone has a single count. The chain links TRBV27 to TRBJ2-7; 10 nucleotides align to TRBD2. The J segment lost 5 bases and the V segment lost 6 bases, leaving 10 bases of the junction unmatched. The length of the CDR3 is 15 residues. Looked up from germline, CDR1 is MNHEY and CDR2 is SMNVEV (reference sequence). CDR3 region: CASSESSGRWHEQYF. The DNA for the CDR3 is TGTGCCAGCAGCGAATCTAGCGGGAGATGGCACGAGCAGTACTTC.

The rearrangement links TRBV7-9 to TRBJ2-7; weak D call: TRBD1 (5 bases). Germline CDR1 is SEHNR and CDR2 is FQNEAQ (reference sequence). The CDR3 is made up of 12 amino acids. The V and J ends lost 1 base and 5 bases respectively, with 6 bases between them. DNA for the CDR3: TGTGCCAGCAGCTTAGGGGGCCACGAGCAGTACGTC. Translation gives CASSLGGHEQYV.

The CDR3 DNA reads TGCGCCAGCAGTACAAGAGGACTCCTTACCTACAATGAGCAGTTCTTC. The encoded protein is CASSTRGLLTYNEQFF. V usage is TRBV10-1 and J usage is TRBJ2-1, with TRBD2 as a possible D gene (5 bases). V dropped 5 bases and J dropped 2 bases, with 16 bases sitting between them. CDR3 size: 16 residues. CDR1 WNHNN and CDR2 SYGVQD come from the germline V gene (reference sequence).

This clone was detected only a few times. The chain links TRBV18 to TRBJ1-4; D might be TRBD1 (6 bases). Trimming cost V 3 bases and J 8 bases, with 16 bases left between them. Germline V lookup: CDR1 KGHSH, CDR2 LQKENI. This CDR3 spans 15 amino acids. CDR3 bases: TGTGCCAGCTCACCCCTGACAGGCGGAAACGAAAAACTGTTTTTT. Protein: CASSPLTGGNEKLFF.

The chain employs TRBV15 and TRBJ2-1; 12 bases are a match to TRBD2. V was pared by 3 bases and J by 7 bases, with 7 bases of the junction left unmatched. The germline CDR1 and CDR2 sequences are LNHNV and YYDKDF (reference sequence). The CDR3 covers 16 residues. The CDR3 nucleotides are TGTGCCACCAGCAGGGATGTAACTAGCGGGAGGAATGAGCAGTTCTTC. Encoded protein: CATSRDVTSGRNEQFF.

The V and J genes are TRBV5-1 and TRBJ2-2; 12 bases map to TRBD2. The ends lost 4 bases at V and 1 base at J; junction bases unmatched: 8. The CDR3 runs 18 residues. Germline CDR1 and CDR2: SGHRS and YFSETQ. The CDR3 reads CASSPLTSGGLNTGELFF. The DNA for the CDR3 is TGCGCCAGCAGCCCTTTGACTAGCGGGGGCCTGAACACCGGGGAGCTGTTTTTT.

This rearrangement joins TRBV19 to TRBJ1-5; D might be TRBD1 (5 bases). CDR1 is LNHDA, CDR2 SQIVND, per germline (reference sequence). V was trimmed by 4 bases and J by 6 bases, leaving 22 bases between them. This CDR3 has 17 amino acids. CDR3 sequence reads: CASSRGRRGAESQPQHF. The CDR3 DNA follows: TGTGCCAGTAGTAGAGGGCGGAGGGGCGCGGAGTCTCAGCCCCAGCATTTT.

V and J are TRBV29-1 and TRBJ2-7; weak D call: TRBD1 (6 bases). Germline CDR1 SQVTM, CDR2 ANQGSEA. This CDR3 spans 14 amino acids. Trimming removed 0 bases from V and 1 base from J, with 10 bases in between. CDR3 sequence reads: CSVEEGQFSYEQYF. Written as DNA, the CDR3 is TGCAGCGTTGAAGAAGGACAGTTTTCCTACGAGCAGTACTTC.

The J gene is TRBJ1-1, the V gene TRBV4-1; 10 bases are a match to TRBD1. CDR3 length equals 17 residues. Germline trimming cut 4 bases from V and 2 bases from J; bases unmatched to any gene: 10. Germline-derived CDR1 and CDR2 are MGHRA and YSYEKL. For the CDR3, the DNA is TGCGCCAGCAGCCGAGAACCGGGACAGGGGTCAAACACTGAAGCTTTCTTT. Translated, it gives CASSREPGQGSNTEAFF.

The chain has TRBV4-1 and TRBJ1-1; TRBD1 aligns across 8 bases. The V gene end was trimmed by 1 base and the J gene end by 6 bases; junction bases not matched to a gene: 4. In germline, CDR1 is MGHRA, CDR2 YSYEKL. The CDR3 extends over 14 amino acids. The CDR3 sequence is CASSQVKTGAEAFF. DNA of the CDR3: TGCGCCAGCAGCCAAGTGAAGACAGGGGCTGAAGCTTTCTTT.

This chain joins TRBV6-5 and TRBJ1-2; D call uncertain. V was trimmed by 2 bases and J by 2 bases, leaving 12 bases between them. Germline loops: CDR1 MNHEY, CDR2 SVGAGI. This CDR3 has 15 amino acids. The CDR3 DNA reads as TGTGCCAGCAGTTACCTCCCTTCAGGAAACTATGGCTACACCTTC. It is translated as CASSYLPSGNYGYTF.

The chain is built from TRBV11-3 and TRBJ1-1; D gene ambiguous. The V and J ends lost 5 bases and 0 bases respectively, with 16 bases between them. Germline V CDR1 and CDR2: SGHNT, YENEEA. The CDR3 runs to 16 residues. The CDR3 reads CASSPRMEGMNTEAFF. The CDR3 DNA reads TGTGCCAGCAGCCCCAGGATGGAAGGCATGAACACTGAAGCTTTCTTT.

V is TRBV6-2 or TRBV6-3 and J is TRBJ2-7, with TRBD1 matching over 9 bases. V trimming: 6 bases; J trimming: 1 base; junction bases outside the gene matches: 7. Germline V CDR1 and CDR2: MNHEY, SVGEGT. The CDR3 runs to 15 residues. The CDR3 coding sequence is TGTGCCAGCAGCCTAACAGGGGGCCAATCCTACGAGCAGTACGTC. Translating it yields CASSLTGGQSYEQYV.

Turning to this clone: A read error may produce the germline difference seen at one junction end. J is TRBJ2-2 and V is TRBV27; tentatively, D is TRBD2 (6 bases). The CDR3 is 15 residues long. Germline V CDR1 and CDR2: MNHEY, SMNVEV (reference sequence). This CDR3 reads CASSFGGTNIGELFF. CDR3 bases: TGTGCCAGCAGTTTCGGCGGGACCAACATCGGGGAGCTGTTTTTT.

This clone was picked up one time. V is TRBV27 and J is TRBJ1-6; 7 nucleotides align to TRBD1. V lost 6 bases to trimming and J lost 1 base; unmatched junction nucleotides: 6. CDR1 is MNHEY and CDR2 is SMNVEV in the germline V gene (reference sequence). The length of the CDR3 is 16 residues. The CDR3 region has the DNA TGTGCCAGCAGGGGACAGATGCGATCCTATAATTCACCCCTCCACTTT. Its translation is CASRGQMRSYNSPLHF.

The chain uses TRBV6-5 and TRBJ2-5; a weak D match, TRBD1 (6 bases). V shed 6 bases and J shed 0 bases, with 8 bases lying between them. This CDR3 has 13 amino acids. CDR1 and CDR2 (germline): MNHEY, SVGAGI. Written as DNA, the CDR3 is TGTGCCAGCAGGACAGGATACCAAGAGACCCAGTACTTC. Protein sequence: CASRTGYQETQYF.

The CDR3, as DNA: TGTGCCAGCAGCCCGATCGACAGGGGCGAGAACACTGAAGCTTTCTTT. Translation gives CASSPIDRGENTEAFF. The gene calls are TRBV7-9 and TRBJ1-1; TRBD1 matches at 8 bases. The V and J ends lost 5 bases and 1 base, in that order; junction bases with no gene match: 9. Germline V gene sequence: CDR1 SEHNR, CDR2 FQNEAQ (reference sequence). This CDR3 has 16 residues. The whole variable domain, remainder taken from reference TRBV7-9 and TRBJ1-1, is DTGVSQNPRHKITKRGQNVTFRCDPISEHNRLYWYRQTLGQGPEFLTYFQNEAQLEKSRLLSDRFSAERPKGSFSTLEIQRTEQGDSAMYLCASSPIDRGENTEAFFGQGTRLTVV.

J is TRBJ1-6 and V is TRBV25-1; a possible D gene is TRBD1 (5 bases). From germline, CDR1 is MGHDK and CDR2 SYGVNS. Trimming left V 5 bases short and J 8 bases short, with 10 bases between. The CDR3 extends over 13 amino acids. CDR3 bases: TGTGCCAGCAGTCATGGGGGGGATTCACCCCTCCACTTT. Protein: CASSHGGDSPLHF.